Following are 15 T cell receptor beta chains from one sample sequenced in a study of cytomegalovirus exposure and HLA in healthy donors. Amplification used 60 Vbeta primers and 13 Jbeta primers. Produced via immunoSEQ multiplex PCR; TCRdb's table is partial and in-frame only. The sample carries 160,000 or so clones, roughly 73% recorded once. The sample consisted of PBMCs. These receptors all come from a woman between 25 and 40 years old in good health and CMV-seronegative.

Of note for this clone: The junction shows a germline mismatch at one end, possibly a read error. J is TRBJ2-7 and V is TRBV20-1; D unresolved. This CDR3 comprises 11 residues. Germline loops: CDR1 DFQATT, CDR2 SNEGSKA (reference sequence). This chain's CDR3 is CSAGDTYEQYF. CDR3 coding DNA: TGCAGTGCTGGAGACACCTACGAGCAGTACTTC.

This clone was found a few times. The CDR3 DNA reads as TGTGCCAGCAGCCTCCGACTAGCGGGGGCCTACAATGAGCAGTTCTTC. This sequence encodes CASSLRLAGAYNEQFF. V and J are TRBV7-8 and TRBJ2-1, with 12 nucleotides matching TRBD2. J was trimmed by 2 bases and V by 5 bases; bases with no gene match: 4. This CDR3 is built from 16 residues. Germline CDR1 reads SGHVS; CDR2 reads FQNEAQ.

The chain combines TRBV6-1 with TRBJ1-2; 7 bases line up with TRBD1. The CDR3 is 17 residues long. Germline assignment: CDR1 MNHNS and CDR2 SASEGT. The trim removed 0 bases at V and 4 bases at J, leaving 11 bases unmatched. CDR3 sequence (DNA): TGTGCCAGCAGTGAAGCTACCCTACAGGGGCACCTCTATGGCTACACCTTC. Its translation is CASSEATLQGHLYGYTF.

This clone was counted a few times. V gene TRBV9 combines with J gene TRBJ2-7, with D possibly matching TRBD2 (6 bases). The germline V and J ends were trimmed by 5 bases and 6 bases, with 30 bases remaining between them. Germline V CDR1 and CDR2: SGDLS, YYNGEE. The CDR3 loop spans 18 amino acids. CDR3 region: CASREGWICNPQLREQYF. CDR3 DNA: TGTGCCAGCAGGGAGGGATGGATTTGTAACCCCCAACTCCGCGAGCAGTACTTC.

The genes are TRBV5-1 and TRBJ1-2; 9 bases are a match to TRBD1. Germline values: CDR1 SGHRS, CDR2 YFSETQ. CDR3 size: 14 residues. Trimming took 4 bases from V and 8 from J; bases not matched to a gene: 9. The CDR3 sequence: CASSPGTGSGGYTF. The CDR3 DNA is TGCGCCAGCAGCCCCGGGACAGGGTCGGGCGGCTACACCTTC.

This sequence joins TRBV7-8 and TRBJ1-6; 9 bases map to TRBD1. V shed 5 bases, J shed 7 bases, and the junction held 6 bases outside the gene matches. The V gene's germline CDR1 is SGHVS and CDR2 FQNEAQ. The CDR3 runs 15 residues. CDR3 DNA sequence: TGTGCCAGCAGCCGATCCGGGACAGGGAATTCACCCCTCCACTTT. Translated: CASSRSGTGNSPLHF. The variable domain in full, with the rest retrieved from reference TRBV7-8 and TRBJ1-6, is GAGVSQSPRYKVAKRGQDVALRCDPISGHVSLFWYQQALGQGPEFLTYFQNEAQLDKSGLPSDRFFAERPEGSVSTLKIQRTQQEDSAVYLCASSRSGTGNSPLHFGNGTRLTVT.

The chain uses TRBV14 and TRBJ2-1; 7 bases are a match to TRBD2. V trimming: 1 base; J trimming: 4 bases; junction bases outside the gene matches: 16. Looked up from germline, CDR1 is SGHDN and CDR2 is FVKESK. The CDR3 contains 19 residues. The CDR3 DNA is TGTGCCAGCAGCCAAGCCTTACGGGGGGTCCCAGAATATTACAATGAGCAGTTCTTC. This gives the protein CASSQALRGVPEYYNEQFF.

CDR3 nucleotides: TGTGCCAGCAGCGGGAGGAACACTGAAGCTTTCTTT. Translation: CASSGRNTEAFF. The gene calls are TRBV9 and TRBJ1-1; D call uncertain. V lost 3 bases and J lost 1, with 4 bases in between. Per the germline V gene, CDR1 is SGDLS and CDR2 is YYNGEE. This CDR3 region has 12 residues.

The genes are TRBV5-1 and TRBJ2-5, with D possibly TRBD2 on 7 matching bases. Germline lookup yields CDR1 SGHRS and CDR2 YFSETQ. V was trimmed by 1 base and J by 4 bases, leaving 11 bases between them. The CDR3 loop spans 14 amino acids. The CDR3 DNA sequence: TGCGCCAGCAGCTTGTTTGGGGGGGCAGAGACCCAGTACTTC. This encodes CASSLFGGAETQYF.

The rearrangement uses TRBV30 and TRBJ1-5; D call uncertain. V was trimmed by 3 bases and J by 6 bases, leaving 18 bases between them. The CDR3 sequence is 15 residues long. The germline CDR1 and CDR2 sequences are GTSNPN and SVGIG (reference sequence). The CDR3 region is CAWSALTGAGQPQHF. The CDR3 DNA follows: TGTGCCTGGAGCGCATTGACGGGAGCTGGTCAGCCCCAGCATTTT.

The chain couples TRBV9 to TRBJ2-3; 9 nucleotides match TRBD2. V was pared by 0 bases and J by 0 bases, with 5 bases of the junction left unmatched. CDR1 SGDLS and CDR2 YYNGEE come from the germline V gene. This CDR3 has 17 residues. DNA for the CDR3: TGTGCCAGCAGCGTAGGTAGCGGGGGACCTAGCACAGATACGCAGTATTTT. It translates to CASSVGSGGPSTDTQYF.

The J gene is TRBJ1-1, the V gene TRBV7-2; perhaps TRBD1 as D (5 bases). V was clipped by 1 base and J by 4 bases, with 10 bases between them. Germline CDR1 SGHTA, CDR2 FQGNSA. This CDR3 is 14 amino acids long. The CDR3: CASSLVGRITEAFF. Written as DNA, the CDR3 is TGTGCCAGCAGCTTAGTGGGGCGTATCACTGAAGCTTTCTTT.

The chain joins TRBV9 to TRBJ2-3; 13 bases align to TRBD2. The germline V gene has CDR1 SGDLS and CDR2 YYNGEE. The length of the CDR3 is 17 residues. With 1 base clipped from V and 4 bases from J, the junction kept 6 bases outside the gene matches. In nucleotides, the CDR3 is TGTGCCAGCAGCGTAACCGGACTAGCGGGGGTATCAGATACGCAGTATTTT. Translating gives CASSVTGLAGVSDTQYF.

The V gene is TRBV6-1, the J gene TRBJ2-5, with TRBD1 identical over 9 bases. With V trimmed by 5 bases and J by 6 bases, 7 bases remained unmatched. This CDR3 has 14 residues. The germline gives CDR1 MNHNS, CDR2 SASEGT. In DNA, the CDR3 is TGTGCCAGCAGTTCCGGGACAGGGAAAAAGACCCAGTACTTC. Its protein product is CASSSGTGKKTQYF.

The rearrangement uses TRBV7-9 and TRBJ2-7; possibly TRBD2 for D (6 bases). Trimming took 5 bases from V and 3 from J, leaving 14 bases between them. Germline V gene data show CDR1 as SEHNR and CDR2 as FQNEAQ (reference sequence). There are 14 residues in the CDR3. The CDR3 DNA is TGTGCCAGCAGCGCACCTGGGGGGAACTACGAGCAGTACTTC. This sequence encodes CASSAPGGNYEQYF.